The 8 T cell receptor beta chains below were found in one sample sequenced in a study of T cell responses to AZD1222 COVID-19 vaccine. Generated by immunoSEQ multiplex PCR, the TCRdb table keeps only in-frame clones and is missing some. The repertoire holds 90,000 to 120,000 clones, around 90% seen once, with less than 6% in the top ten. Sequencing used peripheral blood, obtained 28 days after the second AZD1222 dose. The receptors here all came from an adult who received the AZD1222 COVID-19 vaccine.

The rearrangement uses TRBV7-8 and TRBJ1-5; possibly TRBD1 for D (6 bases). V was clipped by 5 bases and J by 4 bases, with 15 bases between them. Germline V lookup: CDR1 SGHVS, CDR2 FQNEAQ. There are 15 residues in the CDR3. Written as DNA, the CDR3 is TGTGCCAGCAGCCAAGACAGGATCGGGAATCAGCCCCAGCATTTT. Protein sequence: CASSQDRIGNQPQHF.

The rearrangement uses TRBV19 and TRBJ1-6; D remains unclear. Trimming took 10 bases from V and 5 from J, leaving 9 bases between them. In germline, CDR1 is LNHDA, CDR2 SQIVND (reference sequence). This CDR3 spans 12 amino acids. CDR3 sequence (DNA): TGTGCCACAAGTAAACATAATTCACCCCTCCACTTT. Protein sequence: CATSKHNSPLHF. The full variable domain, with the rest looked up from reference TRBV19 and TRBJ1-6, is DGGITQSPKYLFRKEGQNVTLSCEQNLNHDAMYWYRQDPGQGLRLIYYSQIVNDFQKGDIAEGYSVSREKKESFPLTVTSAQKNPTAFYLCATSKHNSPLHFGNGTRLTVT.

The chain combines TRBV7-9 with TRBJ1-3; D not certain. CDR1 SEHNR and CDR2 FQNEAQ come from the germline V gene (reference sequence). V was shortened by 7 bases and J by 0 bases, with 16 bases between the two germline ends. The CDR3 has 16 residues. CDR3 sequence reads: CASTDSIWSSGNTIYF. The CDR3 coding sequence is TGTGCCAGCACCGACTCCATATGGAGCTCTGGAAACACCATATATTTT.

The sample holds one count of this clone. The J gene is TRBJ2-1, the V gene TRBV19, with 7 bases identical to TRBD1. The junction had 7 bases not matched to a gene; V was cut back by 2 bases and J by 3 bases. This CDR3 has 16 residues. Germline V gene lookup returns CDR1 LNHDA and CDR2 SQIVND (reference sequence). CDR3 sequence reads: CASSISFTGVYNEQFF. CDR3 DNA sequence: TGTGCCAGTAGTATAAGTTTTACAGGGGTCTACAATGAGCAGTTCTTC.

The rearrangement joins TRBV11-2 to TRBJ2-1; D is perhaps TRBD1 or TRBD2 (5 bases each). V lost 3 bases, J lost 7 bases, and 10 bases lay in between. The CDR3 totals 13 residues. Germline V lookup: CDR1 SGHAT, CDR2 FQNNGV. The CDR3 loop is CASSLLGPNEQFF. CDR3 sequence (DNA): TGTGCCAGCAGCTTGCTGGGACCAAATGAGCAGTTCTTC.

The gene calls are TRBV6-1 and TRBJ2-7; D unclear. Trimming removed 0 bases at V and 5 bases at J, with 5 bases between. This CDR3 is 12 amino acids long. Germline loops: CDR1 MNHNS, CDR2 SASEGT. For the CDR3, the DNA is TGTGCCAGCAGTGAAGCTCGGGACGAGCAGTACTTC. It codes for CASSEARDEQYF.

Written as DNA, the CDR3 is TGTGCCAGCAGCGTCGGGACAGATCCCTCCTACGAGCAGTACTTC. Its protein product is CASSVGTDPSYEQYF. V usage is TRBV7-7 and J usage is TRBJ2-7, with 7 nucleotides matching TRBD1. Per the germline V gene, CDR1 is SSHAT and CDR2 is FNYEAQ (reference sequence). The V and J ends lost 5 bases and 0 bases, in that order; junction bases with no gene match: 7. The CDR3 totals 15 residues.

The rearrangement uses TRBV3-1 (or the pseudogene TRBV3-2) and TRBJ1-6; 7 bases are a match to TRBD1. Germline CDR1 and CDR2: LGHDT and YNNKEL (reference sequence). The CDR3 spans 14 residues. The junction had 10 bases not matched to a gene; V was cut back by 4 bases and J by 13 bases. CDR3 residues: CASSLGTAIAPLHF. The CDR3 DNA follows: TGTGCCAGCAGCCTGGGGACAGCCATCGCTCCCCTCCACTTT.